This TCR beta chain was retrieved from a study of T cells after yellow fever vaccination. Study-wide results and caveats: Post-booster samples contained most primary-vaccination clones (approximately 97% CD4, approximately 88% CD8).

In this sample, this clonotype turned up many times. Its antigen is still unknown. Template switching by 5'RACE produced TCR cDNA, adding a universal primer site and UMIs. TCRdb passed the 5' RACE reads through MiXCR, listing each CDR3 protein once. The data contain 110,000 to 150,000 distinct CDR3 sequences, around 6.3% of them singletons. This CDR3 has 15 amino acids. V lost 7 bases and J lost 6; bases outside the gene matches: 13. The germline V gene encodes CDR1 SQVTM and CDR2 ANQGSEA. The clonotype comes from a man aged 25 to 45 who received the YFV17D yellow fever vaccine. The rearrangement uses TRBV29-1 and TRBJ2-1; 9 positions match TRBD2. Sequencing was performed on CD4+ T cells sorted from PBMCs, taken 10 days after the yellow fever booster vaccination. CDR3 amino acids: CSAASGLARSNEQFF. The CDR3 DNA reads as TGCAGCGCTGCTTCGGGACTAGCTAGGTCCAATGAGCAGTTCTTC.